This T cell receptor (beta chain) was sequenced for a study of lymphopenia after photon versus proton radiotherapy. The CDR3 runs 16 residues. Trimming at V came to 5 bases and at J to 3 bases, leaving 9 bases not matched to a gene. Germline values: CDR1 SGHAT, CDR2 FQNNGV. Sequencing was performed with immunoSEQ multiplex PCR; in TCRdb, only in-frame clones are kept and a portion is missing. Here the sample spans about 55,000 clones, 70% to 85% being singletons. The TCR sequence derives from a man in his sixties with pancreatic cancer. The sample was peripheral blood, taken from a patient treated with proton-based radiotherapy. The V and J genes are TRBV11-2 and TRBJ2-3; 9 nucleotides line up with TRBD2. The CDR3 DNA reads TGTGCCAGCAGCCCATTCGAGACTAGCGGTACAGATACGCAGTATTTT. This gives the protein CASSPFETSGTDTQYF. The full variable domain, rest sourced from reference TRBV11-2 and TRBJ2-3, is EAGVAQSPRYKIIEKRQSVAFWCNPISGHATLYWYQQILGQGPKLLIQFQNNGVVDDSQLPKDRFSAERLKGVDSTLKIQPAKLEDSAVYLCASSPFETSGTDTQYFGPGTRLTVL.